The 16 T cell receptor beta chains below come from one sample, sequenced in a study of blood T cells in healthy people across ages. A second PCR of about 6 to 11 cycles used a sample-barcoded 5' primer and a J-beta primer mix. TCRdb ran MiXCR on the 5' RACE reads and lists one entry per CDR3 protein. Seen here are roughly 800,000 distinct CDR3 sequences, roughly 25% observed once, and the top ten hold roughly 3.1%. This same sample was also taken into another study, of T cells of mothers and their children.

Specimen: blood. Source of these receptors: a boy aged 10-17 years in good health.

In this sample, this clonotype turned up a few times. The chain employs TRBV4-1 and TRBJ2-1, with TRBD2 identical over 9 bases. Trimming removed 2 bases from V and 15 bases from J; junction bases left unmatched: 17. Germline CDR1 and CDR2: MGHRA and YSYEKL. This CDR3 region has 16 residues. The CDR3 is CASSQSTLVAGGRRFF. The CDR3 coding sequence is TGCGCCAGCAGCCAATCAACTCTAGTTGCGGGGGGGCGTCGGTTCTTC.

J is TRBJ1-1 and V is TRBV12-3 or TRBV12-4, with TRBD1 as a possible D gene (5 bases). The CDR3 is 16 amino acids. V dropped 6 bases and J dropped 1 base, with 18 bases sitting between them. The CDR3, as DNA: TGTGCCAGCAGCCCTGACGGGGGACCCACGAACACTGAAGCTTTCTTT. It translates to CASSPDGGPTNTEAFF.

V gene TRBV6-1 combines with J gene TRBJ1-2, with unresolved D. Deletions cut 1 base from V and 2 bases from J, with 8 bases between. From germline, CDR1 is MNHNS and CDR2 SASEGT. The CDR3 totals 14 residues. The CDR3 is CASSEGTGNYGYTF. The CDR3 coding sequence is TGTGCCAGCAGTGAAGGGACCGGGAACTATGGCTACACCTTC.

This clonotype has just a few counts. This chain uses TRBV12-3 or TRBV12-4 with TRBJ2-1; perhaps TRBD2 as D (6 bases). The J call may not be correct, given that the DNA end is closer to TRBJ2-5. The CDR3 is 13 amino acids. CDR3 amino acids: CASSLLEGETQYF. The CDR3 DNA reads as TGTGCCAGCAGTCTCCTGGAGGGAGAGACCCAGTACTTC.

This clonotype was seen a few times. The chain recombines TRBV5-1 with TRBJ1-4; D unresolved. The V end was cut by 3 bases, the J end by 8 bases, with 11 bases between. The CDR3 has 13 amino acids. Germline V lookup: CDR1 SGHRS, CDR2 YFSETQ. The DNA for the CDR3 is TGCGCCAGCAGCTCCAACGACGGGGAAAAACTGTTTTTT. It is translated as CASSSNDGEKLFF.

The rearrangement uses TRBV20-1 and TRBJ2-5; D gene unclear. The closer fit of TRBJ2-1 to the DNA end suggests the J call may be wrong. Germline-derived CDR1 and CDR2 are DFQATT and SNEGSKA (reference sequence). This CDR3 has 12 amino acids. In nucleotides, the CDR3 is TGCAGTGCTAGAGCGGCAGGTGGTGAGCAGTTCTTC. Translation gives CSARAAGGEQFF.

The genes are TRBV4-2 and TRBJ2-5; D might be TRBD2 (7 bases). The DNA end is more similar to TRBJ2-1, so the J call may be wrong. This CDR3 region has 15 residues. CDR1 is LGHNA and CDR2 is YNFKEQ in the germline V gene. CDR3 DNA: TGTGCCAGCAGCCAAAAGGGGGGGGGCTTAAATGAGCAGTTCTTC. This encodes CASSQKGGGLNEQFF.

In its sample, this clonotype was seen a few times. V gene TRBV3-1 combines with J gene TRBJ1-6; tentatively, D is TRBD1 (5 bases). The CDR3 covers 13 residues. The V gene's germline CDR1 is LGHDT and CDR2 YNNKEL (reference sequence). V lost 3 bases and J 7 bases, leaving 7 bases between the germline ends. The CDR3 sequence is CASSQGGNSPLHF. In DNA, the CDR3 is TGTGCCAGCAGCCAGGGGGGGAATTCACCCCTCCACTTT. The full variable domain, completed using reference TRBV3-1 and TRBJ1-6, is DTAVSQTPKYLVTQMGNDKSIKCEQNLGHDTMYWYKQDSKKFLKIMFSYNNKELIINETVPNRFSPKSPDKAHLNLHINSLELGDSAVYFCASSQGGNSPLHFGNGTRLTVT.

The J gene is TRBJ2-1, the V gene TRBV4-2, with 13 bases identical to TRBD2. The CDR3 runs 16 residues. The trim removed 4 bases at V and 5 bases at J, leaving 5 bases unmatched. Germline V gives CDR1 LGHNA, CDR2 YNFKEQ. The CDR3 region has the DNA TGTGCCAGCAGCCCCGGGACTAGCGGGGTGGACAATGAGCAGTTCTTC. It is translated as CASSPGTSGVDNEQFF.

The table lists this clonotype with a count of one. This chain links TRBV20-1 with TRBJ2-7; 9 bases line up with TRBD2. With V trimmed by 5 bases and J by 2 bases, 1 base remained unmatched. The CDR3 is 12 amino acids. Germline CDR1 reads DFQATT; CDR2 reads SNEGSKA (reference sequence). In nucleotides, the CDR3 is TGCAGTGCTTGGACTAGCGCCTACGAGCAGTACTTC. Translated, it gives CSAWTSAYEQYF.

This clonotype was recorded only once. This rearrangement joins TRBV7-9 to TRBJ2-3, with D perhaps matching TRBD1 (5 bases). Germline V gives CDR1 SEHNR, CDR2 FQNEAQ (reference sequence). Trimming pared 5 bases from V and 2 bases from J, leaving 14 bases between. The CDR3 sequence is 15 residues long. The CDR3 DNA reads TGTGCCAGCAGCCCCCCCCAGGGTAACACAGATACGCAGTATTTT. Translated, it gives CASSPPQGNTDTQYF.

This clonotype was recorded a few times. J is TRBJ1-2 and V is TRBV6-5; unclear D gene. The V gene's germline CDR1 is MNHEY and CDR2 SVGAGI. The CDR3 spans 13 residues. V was clipped by 8 bases and J by 4 bases, with 14 bases between them. The CDR3 sequence: CASGPGPTYGYTF. The CDR3 bases are TGTGCCAGCGGGCCAGGACCTACCTATGGCTACACCTTC.

This sequence joins TRBV20-1 and TRBJ1-2; maybe TRBD1 (5 bases). Per the germline V gene, CDR1 is DFQATT and CDR2 is SNEGSKA (reference sequence). Trimming left V 6 bases short and J 4 bases short, with 9 bases between. The CDR3 is 11 amino acids. Here the CDR3 DNA reads TGCAGTGCGGGGGAGATCTATGGCTACACCTTC. It translates to CSAGEIYGYTF.

Note on this clonotype: At one boundary the junction diverges from the germline segment, which might be a read error. This chain joins TRBV6-5 and TRBJ2-5; TRBD2 matches at 9 bases. The germline V gene has CDR1 MNHEY and CDR2 SVGAGI. The CDR3 covers 13 residues. CDR3 nucleotides: TGTGCCAGCAGTTACTCGTTGCGGGGGGGTGAGTTCTTC. Translated, it gives CASSYSLRGGEFF.

V gene TRBV7-3 combines with J gene TRBJ2-5; no clear D. The CDR3 has 14 amino acids. The V gene's germline CDR1 is SGHTA and CDR2 FQGTGA. Trimming removed 1 base from V and 0 bases from J, with 6 bases in between. DNA for the CDR3: TGTGCCAGCAGCTTAATGGGCAACCAAGAGACCCAGTACTTC. Protein: CASSLMGNQETQYF.

This clonotype was seen only a few times. The chain uses TRBV11-2 and TRBJ1-6, with 7 nucleotides matching TRBD1. The germline V gene encodes CDR1 SGHAT and CDR2 FQNNGV. The V and J ends lost 5 bases and 9 bases, in that order; junction bases with no gene match: 10. The CDR3 runs to 15 residues. CDR3 region: CASSPNRGYVSPLHF. CDR3 bases: TGTGCCAGCAGCCCGAACAGGGGATATGTTTCACCCCTCCACTTT.